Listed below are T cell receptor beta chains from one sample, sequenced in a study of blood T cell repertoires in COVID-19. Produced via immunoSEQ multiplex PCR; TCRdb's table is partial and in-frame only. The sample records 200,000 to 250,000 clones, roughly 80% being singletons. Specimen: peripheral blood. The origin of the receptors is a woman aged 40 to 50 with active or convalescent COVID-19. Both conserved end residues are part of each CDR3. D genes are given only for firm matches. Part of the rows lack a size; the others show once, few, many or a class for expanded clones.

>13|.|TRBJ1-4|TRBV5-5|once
CASSSLGREKLFF
TGTGCCAGCAGTAGCCTGGGGAGGGAAAAACTGTTTTTT
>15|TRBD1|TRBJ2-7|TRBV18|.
CASSPVGQGRYEQYF
TGTGCCAGCTCACCCGTGGGACAGGGTCGGTACGAGCAGTACTTC
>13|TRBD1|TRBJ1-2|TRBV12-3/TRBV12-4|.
CASSRDRGYGYTF
TGTGCCAGCAGTCGGGACAGGGGTTATGGCTACACCTTC
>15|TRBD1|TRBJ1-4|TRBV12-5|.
CASGSRTGSNEKLFF
TGTGCTAGTGGTTCGAGGACAGGGTCTAATGAAAAACTGTTTTTT
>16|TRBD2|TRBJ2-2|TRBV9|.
CASSYLSGGPTGELFF
TGTGCCAGCAGCTACCTTAGCGGGGGACCCACCGGGGAGCTGTTTTTT
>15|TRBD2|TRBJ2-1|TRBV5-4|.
CASSPPSGGPTEQFF
TGTGCCAGCAGCCCCCCTAGCGGGGGGCCCACGGAGCAGTTCTTC
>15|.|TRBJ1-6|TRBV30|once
CAWSEGRDYNSPLHF
TGTGCCTGGAGTGAGGGCAGGGACTATAATTCACCCCTCCACTTT
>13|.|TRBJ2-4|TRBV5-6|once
CASSFGSSNIQYF
TGTGCCAGCAGCTTCGGTTCTTCTAACATTCAGTACTTC
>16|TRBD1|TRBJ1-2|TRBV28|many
CASSYLRGQGLDGYTF
TGTGCCAGCAGTTACCTGAGGGGACAGGGTCTCGATGGCTACACCTTC
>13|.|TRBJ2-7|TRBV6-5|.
CASLVLGDREQYF
TGTGCCAGCCTAGTTCTAGGAGATCGCGAGCAGTACTTC
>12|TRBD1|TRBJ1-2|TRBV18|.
CASSRVGGGYTF
TGTGCCAGCTCACGGGTAGGGGGCGGCTACACCTTC
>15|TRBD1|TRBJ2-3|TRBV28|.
CASSLTGASTDTQYF
TGTGCCAGCAGTTTAACAGGGGCTAGCACAGATACGCAGTATTTT
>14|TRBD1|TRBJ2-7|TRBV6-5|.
CASSYSTGFYEQYF
TGTGCCAGCAGTTACTCGACAGGGTTCTACGAGCAGTACTTC
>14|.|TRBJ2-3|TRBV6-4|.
CASSDGGAADTQYF
TGTGCCAGCAGTGACGGGGGGGCTGCAGATACGCAGTATTTT
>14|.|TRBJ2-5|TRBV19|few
CASSHGSGEETQYF
TGTGCCAGTAGTCACGGGTCGGGGGAAGAGACCCAGTACTTC
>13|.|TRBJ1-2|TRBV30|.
CAWSPPFLRGYTF
TGTGCCTGGAGCCCCCCGTTTTTGCGCGGCTACACCTTC
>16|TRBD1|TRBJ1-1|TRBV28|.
CASSFPGQGGRTEAFF
TGTGCCAGCAGCTTTCCGGGACAGGGTGGTAGAACTGAAGCTTTCTTT
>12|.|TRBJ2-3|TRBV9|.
CASSVGLDTQYF
TGTGCCAGCAGCGTAGGACTAGATACGCAGTATTTT
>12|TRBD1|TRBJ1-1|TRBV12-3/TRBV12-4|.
CASSLGTGLTFF
TGTGCCAGCAGTTTAGGGACAGGGTTAACTTTCTTT
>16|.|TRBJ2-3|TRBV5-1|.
CASSLQGQSSTDTQYF
TGCGCCAGCAGCTTGCAGGGACAATCTAGCACAGATACGCAGTATTTT
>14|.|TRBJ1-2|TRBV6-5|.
CASSYGQGGYGYTF
TGTGCCAGCAGTTACGGGCAGGGCGGCTATGGCTACACCTTC
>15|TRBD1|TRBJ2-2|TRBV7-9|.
CASSPTGGRSGELFF
TGTGCCAGCAGCCCCACAGGGGGCAGGTCCGGGGAGCTGTTTTTT
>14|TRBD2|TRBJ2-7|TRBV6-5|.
CASQRDFRSYEQYF
TGTGCCAGCCAGCGGGACTTCCGCTCCTACGAGCAGTACTTC
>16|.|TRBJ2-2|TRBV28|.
CASSPILRSNTGELFF
TGTGCCAGCAGCCCCATCCTCCGGTCGAACACCGGGGAGCTGTTTTTT
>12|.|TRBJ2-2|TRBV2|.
CASSIGARELFF
TGTGCCAGCAGTATTGGGGCCCGGGAGCTGTTTTTT
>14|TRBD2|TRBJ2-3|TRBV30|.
CAWRTGGRSDTQYF
TGTGCCTGGAGGACGGGGGGGAGGTCAGATACGCAGTATTTT
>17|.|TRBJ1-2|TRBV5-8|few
CASSLLVVRGPGYGYTF
TGTGCCAGCAGCTTGCTAGTAGTGAGAGGGCCGGGCTATGGCTACACCTTC
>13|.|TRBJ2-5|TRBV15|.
CATSRDREETQYF
TGTGCCACCAGCAGAGATAGGGAGGAGACCCAGTACTTC
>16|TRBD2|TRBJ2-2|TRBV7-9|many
CASSRSGTSGGLTLFF
TGTGCCAGCAGCAGGTCCGGGACTAGCGGGGGCCTTACGCTGTTTTTT
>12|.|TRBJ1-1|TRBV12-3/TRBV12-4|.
CASSTHRDKAFF
TGTGCCAGCAGTACCCACCGGGACAAAGCTTTCTTT
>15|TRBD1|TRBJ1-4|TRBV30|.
CAWSVGGTGDEKLFF
TGTGCCTGGAGTGTTGGTGGGACAGGGGACGAAAAACTGTTTTTT
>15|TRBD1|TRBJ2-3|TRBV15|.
CATSRDGQVEDTQYF
TGTGCCACCAGCAGAGATGGACAGGTTGAGGATACGCAGTATTTT
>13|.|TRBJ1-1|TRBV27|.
CASSLYGRTEAFF
TGTGCCAGCAGTTTATATGGGAGGACTGAAGCTTTCTTT
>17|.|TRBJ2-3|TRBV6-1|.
CASSEARGPQSTDTQYF
TGTGCCAGCAGTGAAGCGCGGGGACCCCAAAGCACAGATACGCAGTATTTT
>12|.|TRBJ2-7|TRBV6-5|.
CASTGSPYEQYF
TGTGCCAGCACAGGATCCCCCTACGAGCAGTACTTC
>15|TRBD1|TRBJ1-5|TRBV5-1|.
CASSGTGGSRQPQHF
TGCGCCAGCAGCGGTACAGGGGGCTCGCGGCAGCCCCAGCATTTT
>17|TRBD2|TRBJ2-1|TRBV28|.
CASRTWPSGDSYNEQFF
TGTGCCAGCAGAACATGGCCTAGCGGGGACTCCTACAATGAGCAGTTCTTC
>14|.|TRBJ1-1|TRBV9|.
CASSVVSGRSEAFF
TGTGCCAGCAGCGTAGTGTCAGGGAGGTCTGAAGCTTTCTTT
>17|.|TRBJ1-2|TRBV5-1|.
CASSLAVGERNNYGYTF
TGCGCCAGCAGCTTGGCGGTAGGAGAGAGAAATAACTATGGCTACACCTTC
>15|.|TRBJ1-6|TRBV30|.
CAWSVPTGDNSPLHF
TGTGCCTGGAGTGTACCAACAGGTGATAATTCACCCCTCCACTTT
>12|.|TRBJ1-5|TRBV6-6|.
CASSGDNQPQHF
TGTGCCAGCAGCGGAGACAATCAGCCCCAGCATTTT
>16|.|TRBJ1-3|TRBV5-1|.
CASSKSQDFSGNTIYF
TGCGCCAGCAGCAAGAGCCAGGACTTCTCTGGAAACACCATATATTTT
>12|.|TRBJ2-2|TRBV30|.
CAWTGVTGELFF
TGTGCCTGGACCGGGGTCACCGGGGAGCTGTTTTTT
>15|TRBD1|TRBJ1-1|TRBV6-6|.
CASRSPTGGDTEAFF
TGTGCCAGCAGGTCCCCTACAGGGGGGGACACTGAAGCTTTCTTT
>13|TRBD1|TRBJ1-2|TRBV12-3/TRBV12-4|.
CASSPGQEDGYTF
TGTGCCAGCAGCCCGGGACAGGAGGATGGCTACACCTTC
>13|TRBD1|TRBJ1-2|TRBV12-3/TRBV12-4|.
CASNAGGNYGYTF
TGTGCCAGCAATGCAGGGGGTAACTATGGCTACACCTTC
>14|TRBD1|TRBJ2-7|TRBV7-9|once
CASSADRGTYEQYF
TGTGCCAGCAGCGCCGACAGGGGAACCTACGAGCAGTACTTC
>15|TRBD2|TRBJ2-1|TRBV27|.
CASSLLAVTYNEQFF
TGTGCCAGCAGCCTGCTAGCGGTCACCTACAATGAGCAGTTCTTC
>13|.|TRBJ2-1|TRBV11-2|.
CASSTGTLNEQFF
TGTGCCAGCAGCACCGGGACACTTAATGAGCAGTTCTTC
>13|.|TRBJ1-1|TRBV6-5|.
CATKRGKDTEAFF
TGTGCCACGAAGAGGGGGAAGGACACTGAAGCTTTCTTT